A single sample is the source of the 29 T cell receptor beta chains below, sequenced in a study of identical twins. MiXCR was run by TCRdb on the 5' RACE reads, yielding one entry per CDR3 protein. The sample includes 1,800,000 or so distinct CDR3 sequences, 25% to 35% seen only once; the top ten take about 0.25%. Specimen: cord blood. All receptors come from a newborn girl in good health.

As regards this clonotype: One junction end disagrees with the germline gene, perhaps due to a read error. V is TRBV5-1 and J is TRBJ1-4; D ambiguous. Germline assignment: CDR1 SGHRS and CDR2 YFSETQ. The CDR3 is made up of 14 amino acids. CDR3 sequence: CARSYLWGNEKLFF. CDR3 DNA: TGCGCCAGGAGCTATTTGTGGGGTAATGAAAAACTGTTTTTT.

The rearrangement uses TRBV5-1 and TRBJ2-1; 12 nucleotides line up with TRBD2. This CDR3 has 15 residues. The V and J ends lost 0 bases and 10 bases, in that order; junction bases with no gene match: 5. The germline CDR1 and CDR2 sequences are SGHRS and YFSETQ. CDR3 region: CASSLVTSGGTEQFF. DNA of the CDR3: TGCGCCAGCAGCTTGGTTACTAGCGGGGGGACCGAGCAGTTCTTC.

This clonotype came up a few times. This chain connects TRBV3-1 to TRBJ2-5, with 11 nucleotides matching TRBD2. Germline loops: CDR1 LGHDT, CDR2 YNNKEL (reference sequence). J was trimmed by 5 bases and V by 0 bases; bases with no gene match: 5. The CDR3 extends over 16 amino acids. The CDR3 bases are TGTGCCAGCAGCCAAGATCTAGCGGGGGGCGGGGAGACCCAGTACTTC. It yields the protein CASSQDLAGGGETQYF.

The CDR3 sequence: CASSSHRDFSYEQYF. The CDR3 DNA reads TGTGCCAGCAGCTCCCACCGGGACTTCTCCTACGAGCAGTACTTC. The chain combines TRBV5-6 with TRBJ2-7, with a possible D match to TRBD2 (6 bases). Deletions cut 3 bases from V and 0 bases from J, with 13 bases between. The germline V gene encodes CDR1 SGHDT and CDR2 YYEEEE. The CDR3 consists of 15 residues.

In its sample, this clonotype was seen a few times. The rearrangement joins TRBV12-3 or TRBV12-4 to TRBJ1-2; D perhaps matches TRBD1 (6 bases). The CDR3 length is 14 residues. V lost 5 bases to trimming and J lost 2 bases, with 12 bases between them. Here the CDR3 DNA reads TGTGCCAGCAGTGGCCCCGGGACAAACTATGGCTACACCTTC. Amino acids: CASSGPGTNYGYTF.

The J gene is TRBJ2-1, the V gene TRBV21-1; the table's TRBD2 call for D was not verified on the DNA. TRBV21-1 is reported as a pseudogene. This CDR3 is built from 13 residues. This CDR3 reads CASSKRVGETQFF. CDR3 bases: TGTGCCAGCAGCAAGAGGGTTGGGGAGACCCAGTTCTTC.

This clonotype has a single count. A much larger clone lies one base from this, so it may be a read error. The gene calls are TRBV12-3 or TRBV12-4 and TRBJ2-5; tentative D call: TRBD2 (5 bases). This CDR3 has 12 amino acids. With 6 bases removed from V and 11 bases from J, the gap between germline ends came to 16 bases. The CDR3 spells CASRKEDDEQYF. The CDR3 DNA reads TGTGCCAGCAGGAAGGAGGATGATGAGCAGTACTTC.

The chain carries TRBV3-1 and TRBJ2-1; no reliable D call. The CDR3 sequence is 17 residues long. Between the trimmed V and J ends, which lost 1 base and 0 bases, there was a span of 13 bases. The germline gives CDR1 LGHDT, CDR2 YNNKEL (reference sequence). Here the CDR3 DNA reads TGTGCCAGCAGCCAAGCTGACGGCATCGGCTCCTACAATGAGCAGTTCTTC. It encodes CASSQADGIGSYNEQFF.

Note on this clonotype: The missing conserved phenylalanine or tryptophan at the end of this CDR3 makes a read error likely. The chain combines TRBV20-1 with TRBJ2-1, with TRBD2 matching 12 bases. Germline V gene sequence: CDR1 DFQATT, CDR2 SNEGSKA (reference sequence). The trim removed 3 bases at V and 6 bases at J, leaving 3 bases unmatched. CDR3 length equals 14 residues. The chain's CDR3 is CSARLAGGPNEQFL. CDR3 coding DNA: TGCAGTGCTAGGCTAGCGGGGGGGCCCAATGAGCAGTTCCTC.

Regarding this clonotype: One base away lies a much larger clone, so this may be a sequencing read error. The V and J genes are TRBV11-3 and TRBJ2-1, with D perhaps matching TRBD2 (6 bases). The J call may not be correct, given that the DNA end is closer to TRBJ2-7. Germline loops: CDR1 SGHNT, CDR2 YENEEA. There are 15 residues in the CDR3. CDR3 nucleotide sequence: TGTGCCAGCAGCTTAGGTAGGGAGGTCTACAATGAGCAGTACTTC. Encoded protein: CASSLGREVYNEQYF.

CDR3 loop: CASSGGLAFGNEQFF. As DNA, the CDR3 is TGTGCCAGCAGCGGAGGACTAGCGTTCGGCAATGAGCAGTTCTTC. The rearrangement uses TRBV28 and TRBJ2-1; 9 bases are shared with TRBD2. The CDR3 runs to 15 residues. The J segment lost 6 bases and the V segment lost 6 bases, leaving 9 bases of the junction unmatched. Germline assignment: CDR1 MDHEN and CDR2 SYDVKM.

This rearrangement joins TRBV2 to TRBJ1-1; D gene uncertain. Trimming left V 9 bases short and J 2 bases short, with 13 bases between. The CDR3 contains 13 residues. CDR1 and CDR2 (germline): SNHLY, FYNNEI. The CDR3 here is CARTSEVNTEAFF. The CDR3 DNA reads TGTGCCAGGACTTCGGAGGTTAACACTGAAGCTTTCTTT.

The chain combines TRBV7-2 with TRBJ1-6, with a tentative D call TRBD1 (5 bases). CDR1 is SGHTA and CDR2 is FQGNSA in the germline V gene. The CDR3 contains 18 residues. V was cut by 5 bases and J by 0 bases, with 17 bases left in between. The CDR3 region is CASSLFRQGVSYNSPLHF. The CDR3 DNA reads TGTGCCAGCAGCCTCTTCCGTCAAGGGGTCTCCTATAATTCACCCCTCCACTTT.

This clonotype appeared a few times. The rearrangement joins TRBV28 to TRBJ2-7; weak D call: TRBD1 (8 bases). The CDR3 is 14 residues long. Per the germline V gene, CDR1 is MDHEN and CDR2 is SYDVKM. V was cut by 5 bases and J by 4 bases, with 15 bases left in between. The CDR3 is CASSVTGGGYEQYF. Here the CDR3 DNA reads TGTGCCAGCAGTGTAACAGGGGGGGGGTACGAGCAGTACTTC. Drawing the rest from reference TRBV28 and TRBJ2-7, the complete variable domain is DVKVTQSSRYLVKRTGEKVFLECVQDMDHENMFWYRQDPGLGLRLIYFSYDVKMKEKGDIPEGYSVSREKKERFSLILESASTNQTSMYLCASSVTGGGYEQYFGPGTRLTVT.

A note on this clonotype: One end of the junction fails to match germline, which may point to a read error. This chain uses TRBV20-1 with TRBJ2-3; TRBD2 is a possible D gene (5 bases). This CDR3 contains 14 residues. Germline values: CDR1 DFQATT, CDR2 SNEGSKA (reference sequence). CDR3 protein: CSASIGPSTDMQYF. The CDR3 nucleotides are TGCAGTGCTAGCATCGGGCCTAGCACAGATATGCAGTATTTT.

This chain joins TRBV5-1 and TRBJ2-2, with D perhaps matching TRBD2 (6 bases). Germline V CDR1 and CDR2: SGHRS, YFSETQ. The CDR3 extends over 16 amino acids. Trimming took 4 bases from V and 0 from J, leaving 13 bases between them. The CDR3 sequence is CASSVPSGANTGELFF. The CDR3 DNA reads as TGCGCCAGCAGCGTCCCGTCGGGGGCGAACACCGGGGAGCTGTTTTTT.

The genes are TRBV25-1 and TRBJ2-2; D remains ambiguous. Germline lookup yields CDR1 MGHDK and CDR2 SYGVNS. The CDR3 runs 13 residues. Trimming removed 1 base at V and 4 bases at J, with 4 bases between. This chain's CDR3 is CASSELVTGELFF. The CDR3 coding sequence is TGTGCCAGCAGTGAATTAGTCACCGGGGAGCTGTTTTTT.

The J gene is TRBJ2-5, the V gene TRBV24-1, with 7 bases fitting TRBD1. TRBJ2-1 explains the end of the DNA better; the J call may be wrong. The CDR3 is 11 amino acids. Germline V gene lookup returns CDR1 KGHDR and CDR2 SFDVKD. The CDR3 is CATGQQETQFF. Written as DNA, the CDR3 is TGTGCCACGGGACAGCAAGAGACCCAGTTCTTC.

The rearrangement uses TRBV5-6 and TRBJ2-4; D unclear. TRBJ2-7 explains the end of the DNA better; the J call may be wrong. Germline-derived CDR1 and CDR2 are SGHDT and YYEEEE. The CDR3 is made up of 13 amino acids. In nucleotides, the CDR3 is TGTGCCAGCAGCTTTCTCGATCCCTACGAGCAGTACTTC. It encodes CASSFLDPYEQYF.

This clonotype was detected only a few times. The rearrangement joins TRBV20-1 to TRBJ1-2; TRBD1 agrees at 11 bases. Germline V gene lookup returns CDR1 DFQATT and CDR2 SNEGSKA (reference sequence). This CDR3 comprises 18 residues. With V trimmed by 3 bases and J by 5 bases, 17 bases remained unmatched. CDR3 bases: TGCAGTGCTAGGGACCTGGGACAGGGGGATTTCTCAAGTTATGGCTACACCTTC. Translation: CSARDLGQGDFSSYGYTF.

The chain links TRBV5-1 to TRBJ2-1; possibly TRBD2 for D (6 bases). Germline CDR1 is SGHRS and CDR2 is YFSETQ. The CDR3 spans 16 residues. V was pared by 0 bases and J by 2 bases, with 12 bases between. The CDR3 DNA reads TGCGCCAGCAGCTTGGAGGGTAGCGGTCCCTACAATGAGCAGTTCTTC. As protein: CASSLEGSGPYNEQFF.

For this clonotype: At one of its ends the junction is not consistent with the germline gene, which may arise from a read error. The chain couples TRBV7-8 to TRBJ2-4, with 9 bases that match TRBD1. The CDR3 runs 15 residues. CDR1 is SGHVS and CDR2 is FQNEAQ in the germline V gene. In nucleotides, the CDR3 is TGTGCCAGCAGCCTAGCCGGGACAGGGAACAATGAGCAGTACTTC. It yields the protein CASSLAGTGNNEQYF. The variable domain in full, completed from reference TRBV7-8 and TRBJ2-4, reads GAGVSQSPRYKVAKRGQDVALRCDPISGHVSLFWYQQALGQGPEFLTYFQNEAQLDKSGLPSDRFFAERPEGSVSTLKIQRTQQEDSAVYLCASSLAGTGNNEQYFGAGTRLSVL.

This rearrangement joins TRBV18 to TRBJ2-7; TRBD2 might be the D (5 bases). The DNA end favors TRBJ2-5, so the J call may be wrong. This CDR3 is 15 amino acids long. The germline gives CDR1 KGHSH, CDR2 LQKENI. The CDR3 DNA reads TGTGCCAGCTCGTTCTTCTCAGCGGCCCAAGAGACCCAGTACTTC. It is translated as CASSFFSAAQETQYF.

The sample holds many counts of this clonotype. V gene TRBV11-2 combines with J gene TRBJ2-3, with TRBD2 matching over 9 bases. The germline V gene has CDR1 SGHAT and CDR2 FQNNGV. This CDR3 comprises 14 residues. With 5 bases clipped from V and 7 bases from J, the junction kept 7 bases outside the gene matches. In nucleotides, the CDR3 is TGTGCCAGCAGCGTCGGGACTAGCCCATATACGCAGTATTTT. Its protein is CASSVGTSPYTQYF.

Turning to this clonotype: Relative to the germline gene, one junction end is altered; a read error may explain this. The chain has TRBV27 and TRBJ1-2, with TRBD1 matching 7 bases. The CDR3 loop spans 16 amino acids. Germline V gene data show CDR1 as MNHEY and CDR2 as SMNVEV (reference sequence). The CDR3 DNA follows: TGTGCCGGCAGTTTGAGCCCGGGACAGACTAACTATGGCTACACCTTC. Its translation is CAGSLSPGQTNYGYTF.

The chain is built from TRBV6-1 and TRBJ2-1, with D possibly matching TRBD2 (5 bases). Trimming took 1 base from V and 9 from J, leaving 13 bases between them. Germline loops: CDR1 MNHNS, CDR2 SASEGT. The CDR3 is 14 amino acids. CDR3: CASSEGPGVGEQFF. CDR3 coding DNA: TGTGCCAGCAGTGAAGGGCCCGGGGTCGGTGAGCAGTTCTTC.

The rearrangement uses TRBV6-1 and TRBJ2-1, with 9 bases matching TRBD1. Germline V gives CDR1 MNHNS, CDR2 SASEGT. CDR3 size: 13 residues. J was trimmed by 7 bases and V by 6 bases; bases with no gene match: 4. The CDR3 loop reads CASSDRGVNEQFF. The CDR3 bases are TGTGCCAGCAGCGACAGGGGGGTGAATGAGCAGTTCTTC.

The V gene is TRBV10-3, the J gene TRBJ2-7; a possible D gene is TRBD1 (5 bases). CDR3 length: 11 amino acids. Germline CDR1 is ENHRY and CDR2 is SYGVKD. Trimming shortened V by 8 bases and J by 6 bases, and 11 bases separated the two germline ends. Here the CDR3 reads CAIGAGPEQYF. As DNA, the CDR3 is TGTGCCATCGGGGCAGGTCCCGAGCAGTACTTC.

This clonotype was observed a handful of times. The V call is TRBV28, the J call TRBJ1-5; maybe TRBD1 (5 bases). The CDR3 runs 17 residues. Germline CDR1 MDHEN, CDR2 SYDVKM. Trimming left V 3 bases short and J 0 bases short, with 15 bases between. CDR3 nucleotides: TGTGCCAGCAGTTTTGGGGCAAGGGGTTATAGCAATCAGCCCCAGCATTTT. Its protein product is CASSFGARGYSNQPQHF.